The present T cell receptor beta chain was sequenced within a study of T cells after yellow fever vaccination. Study at large: The authors prepared low-cell-number fractions using SMART-Seq v4 Ultra Low Input.

General study findings and limits: Clonotypes found in both CD4 and CD8 compartments made up a small share. After the booster, roughly 96% of CD4 and 88% of CD8 primary-response clones were re-detected. Sorted repertoires could include abundant contaminating clonotypes from bulk cells.

V was shortened by 3 bases and J by 5 bases, with 7 bases between the two germline ends. Germline V gene data show CDR1 as SNHLY and CDR2 as FYNNEI. The CDR3 loop spans 12 amino acids. This clonotype was observed at least ten times. Its antigen is not known. TCRdb re-analysed the 5' RACE reads in MiXCR, keeping a single row per CDR3 protein. Among about 330,000 distinct CDR3 sequences listed, around 7% were seen once. Sample: PBMCs, taken roughly 45 days after the first yellow fever vaccination. The rearrangement links TRBV2 to TRBJ2-5; D uncertain. This TCR derives from a man in his late teens or twenties who received the YFV17D yellow fever vaccine. CDR3 coding DNA: TGTGCCAGCAGTGAGATAACGGAGACCCAGTACTTC. It specifies CASSEITETQYF.